Below are 13 T cell receptor beta chains sequenced from a single sample in a study of blood T cell repertoires in COVID-19. Some clones are missing from TCRdb's copy, which holds only in-frame ones; the method was immunoSEQ multiplex PCR. The sample carries roughly 670,000 clones, 80% to 90% recorded once. The material sequenced was peripheral blood. The receptors were gathered from a woman aged 18 to 35 with acute or convalescent COVID-19.

This clone was picked up one time. The CDR3 sequence is CASSRLAGNTGELFF. DNA for the CDR3: TGCGCCAGCAGCAGACTAGCGGGCAACACCGGGGAGCTGTTTTTT. V is TRBV5-1 and J is TRBJ2-2; TRBD2 agrees at 10 bases. Trimming cost V 4 bases and J 2 bases; bases outside gene matches: 2. Per germline, CDR1 SGHRS and CDR2 YFSETQ. The length of the CDR3 is 15 residues.

The chain carries TRBV29-1 and TRBJ1-5, with D hard to call. From germline, CDR1 is SQVTM and CDR2 ANQGSEA. CDR3 length equals 12 residues. The V gene lost 6 bases and the J gene lost 4 bases, with 10 bases spanning the gap. In DNA, the CDR3 is TGCAGCGTGACCGAGGGAAATCAGCCCCAGCATTTT. This gives the protein CSVTEGNQPQHF.

The chain carries TRBV9 and TRBJ2-7; 7 bases align to TRBD2. Trimming removed 4 bases from V and 5 bases from J; junction bases left unmatched: 9. CDR1 is SGDLS, CDR2 YYNGEE, per germline. The CDR3 totals 14 residues. As DNA, the CDR3 is TGTGCCAGCAGCCCCGGGGGGTGGCTTGACGAGCAGTACTTC. This translates into CASSPGGWLDEQYF.

This sequence joins TRBV2 and TRBJ2-1, with TRBD1 identical over 9 bases. The junction had 5 bases not matched to a gene; V was cut back by 6 bases and J by 8 bases. Germline loops: CDR1 SNHLY, CDR2 FYNNEI. The CDR3 covers 13 residues. CDR3 region: CASRVTGGHEQFF. CDR3 nucleotide sequence: TGTGCCAGCAGAGTAACAGGGGGCCATGAGCAGTTCTTC.

The DNA of the CDR3 is TGTGCCAGCAGTCCCTTTTCTGTCCCGAACTATGGCTACACCTTC. This translates into CASSPFSVPNYGYTF. This chain connects TRBV6-5 to TRBJ1-2, with no clear D. Germline assignment: CDR1 MNHEY and CDR2 SVGAGI. CDR3 length: 15 amino acids. Between the trimmed V and J ends, which lost 5 bases and 2 bases, there was a span of 15 bases.

V usage is TRBV21-1 and J usage is TRBJ2-7; the table's D call of TRBD1 was not tested on the DNA. TRBV21-1 is assigned pseudogene status. The CDR3 consists of 15 residues. The DNA of the CDR3 is TGTGCCAGCAAGACGGACAATTGGAGCTCCTACGAGCAGTACTTC. Encoded protein: CASKTDNWSSYEQYF.

This chain joins TRBV5-4 and TRBJ1-4; D ambiguous. The CDR3 totals 13 residues. CDR1 and CDR2 (germline): SGHNT, YYREEE (reference sequence). Trimming took off 1 base at V and 4 bases at J, with 5 bases between the two ends. The CDR3 here is CASSLSFNEKLFF. The CDR3 nucleotides read TGTGCCAGCAGCTTGTCTTTTAATGAAAAACTGTTTTTT. Together with reference TRBV5-4 and TRBJ1-4, the CDR3 gives the full variable domain: ETGVTQSPTHLIKTRGQQVTLRCSSQSGHNTVSWYQQALGQGPQFIFQYYREEENGRGNFPPRFSGLQFPNYSSELNVNALELDDSALYLCASSLSFNEKLFFGSGTQLSVL.

This clone was recorded a few times. The chain links TRBV2 to TRBJ2-2; D possibly corresponds to TRBD1 (6 bases). The germline gives CDR1 SNHLY, CDR2 FYNNEI. The CDR3 is 13 amino acids. Trimming pared 8 bases from V and 1 base from J, leaving 8 bases between. The CDR3 loop reads CASRGQNTGELFF. CDR3 bases: TGTGCCAGCCGGGGACAGAACACCGGGGAGCTGTTTTTT.

This clone was seen a few times. This chain uses TRBV28 with TRBJ1-4; D may be TRBD1 (6 bases). CDR1 is MDHEN and CDR2 is SYDVKM in the germline V gene. The CDR3 length is 13 residues. V was trimmed by 5 bases and J by 7 bases, leaving 11 bases between them. The CDR3 loop reads CASSRGGSEKLFF. In nucleotides, the CDR3 is TGTGCCAGCAGTAGGGGGGGTAGTGAAAAACTGTTTTTT.

The rearrangement uses TRBV29-1 and TRBJ2-2; D may be TRBD2 (5 bases). The V gene's germline CDR1 is SQVTM and CDR2 ANQGSEA. There are 13 residues in the CDR3. V lost 8 bases and J lost 6, with 16 bases in between. This CDR3 is CSPGRLRAGELFF. The CDR3 bases are TGCAGCCCGGGCAGGTTGAGGGCCGGGGAGCTGTTTTTT.

This chain joins TRBV7-6 and TRBJ1-3; no clear D. The V and J ends lost 5 bases and 0 bases respectively, with 14 bases between them. Germline lookup yields CDR1 SGHVS and CDR2 FNYEAQ. The CDR3 contains 16 residues. The DNA for the CDR3 is TGTGCCAGCAGCCTACGGACTGCAAACTCTGGAAACACCATATATTTT. This encodes CASSLRTANSGNTIYF.

This sequence joins TRBV7-9 and TRBJ1-6, with D possibly TRBD1 on 6 matching bases. Trimming took 5 bases from V and 9 from J, leaving 20 bases between them. CDR3 length: 16 amino acids. Per the germline V gene, CDR1 is SEHNR and CDR2 is FQNEAQ (reference sequence). CDR3 amino acids: CASSPTTPTGASPLHF. Written as DNA, the CDR3 is TGTGCCAGCAGCCCCACCACCCCGACAGGTGCTTCACCCCTCCACTTT.

V is TRBV5-4 and J is TRBJ2-3; TRBD1 matches at 9 bases. V shed 3 bases, J shed 4 bases, and the junction held 6 bases outside the gene matches. The germline V gene encodes CDR1 SGHNT and CDR2 YYREEE (reference sequence). The CDR3 is 15 residues long. The DNA of the CDR3 is TGTGCCAGCAGCTCGGGGACAGGGAGCCCAGATACGCAGTATTTT. As protein: CASSSGTGSPDTQYF.